This entry lists 17 T cell receptor beta chains sequenced from one sample in a study of cytomegalovirus exposure and HLA in healthy donors. TCRdb's table, derived via immunoSEQ multiplex PCR, lists solely in-frame clones and lacks some. This table holds roughly 350,000 clones, about nine tenths found once. The specimen sequenced was PBMCs. These TCRs come from a woman aged 18-30 years in good health and CMV-seronegative.

The J gene is TRBJ2-3, the V gene TRBV4-3, with D possibly being TRBD2 (5 bases). V gave up 0 bases and J gave up 3 bases, with 10 bases separating them. CDR3 length: 15 amino acids. Germline CDR1 and CDR2: LGHNA and YSLEER. The CDR3 sequence: CASSQDHRGTDTQYF. The DNA of the CDR3 is TGCGCCAGCAGCCAAGATCATCGGGGAACAGATACGCAGTATTTT.

V usage is TRBV6-1 and J usage is TRBJ2-7; D not certain. This CDR3 spans 16 amino acids. The V gene's germline CDR1 is MNHNS and CDR2 SASEGT. Trimming stripped 0 bases from V and 0 bases from J, with 12 bases between. CDR3 protein: CASSEAWALPSYEQYF. In DNA form, the CDR3 reads TGTGCCAGCAGTGAAGCTTGGGCACTCCCCTCCTACGAGCAGTACTTC.

The rearrangement links TRBV5-1 to TRBJ2-1; perhaps TRBD1 as D (6 bases). The CDR3 extends over 13 amino acids. Germline V gene sequence: CDR1 SGHRS, CDR2 YFSETQ. Trimming took off 1 base at V and 6 bases at J, with 8 bases between the two ends. CDR3 in DNA: TGCGCCAGCAGCTTGACAGGGCGCAATGAGCAGTTCTTC. Translation gives CASSLTGRNEQFF.

The genes are TRBV27 and TRBJ2-1; 11 nucleotides line up with TRBD2. V shed 2 bases and J 4 bases; nucleotides not matched to a gene: 4. The CDR3 spans 16 residues. The germline CDR1 and CDR2 sequences are MNHEY and SMNVEV (reference sequence). The CDR3: CASSLVGLAGYNEQFF. CDR3 DNA: TGTGCCAGCAGTTTAGTAGGACTAGCGGGTTACAATGAGCAGTTCTTC.

This clone appeared once. The V gene is TRBV4-3, the J gene TRBJ2-2, with TRBD1 matching 9 bases. The CDR3 contains 16 residues. Germline V lookup: CDR1 LGHNA, CDR2 YSLEER. The junction had 9 bases not matched to a gene; V was cut back by 4 bases and J by 6 bases. The DNA for the CDR3 is TGCGCCAGCAGCCCCACAGGGGGCGTAATGGCCGGGGAGCTGTTTTTT. This translates into CASSPTGGVMAGELFF.

The chain is built from TRBV7-3 and TRBJ1-2; 9 nucleotides align to TRBD1. Germline trimming cut 4 bases from V and 8 bases from J; bases unmatched to any gene: 14. This CDR3 region has 16 residues. Germline V gene data show CDR1 as SGHTA and CDR2 as FQGTGA. The CDR3 loop is CASSSNPGQGPSGYTF. In DNA, the CDR3 is TGTGCCAGCAGCTCGAACCCGGGACAGGGCCCTTCGGGCTACACCTTC.

As to this clone: This could be a read error, since a much larger clone is one nucleotide away. Other DNA sequences of this sample code for an identical CDR3. The V and J genes are TRBV28 and TRBJ2-7, with 11 bases aligning to TRBD2. Germline V gene lookup returns CDR1 MDHEN and CDR2 SYDVKM. The CDR3 sequence is 14 residues long. The trim removed 4 bases at V and 3 bases at J, leaving 2 bases unmatched. The CDR3 DNA reads as TGTGCCAGCAGTTCTGGGACTAGCGGCTACGAGCAGTACTTC. This sequence encodes CASSSGTSGYEQYF. The full variable domain, its missing parts supplied by reference TRBV28 and TRBJ2-7, is DVKVTQSSRYLVKRTGEKVFLECVQDMDHENMFWYRQDPGLGLRLIYFSYDVKMKEKGDIPEGYSVSREKKERFSLILESASTNQTSMYLCASSSGTSGYEQYFGPGTRLTVT.

The chain recombines TRBV5-6 with TRBJ1-5; D may be TRBD1 (6 bases). The CDR3 runs 16 residues. V was clipped by 3 bases and J by 0 bases, with 13 bases between them. Per germline, CDR1 SGHDT and CDR2 YYEEEE. The CDR3 DNA reads TGTGCCAGCAGCTCCCAAGGACAGTATAGCAATCAGCCCCAGCATTTT. Translated: CASSSQGQYSNQPQHF.

The table lists this clone with a count of one. The chain employs TRBV28 and TRBJ1-1; TRBD1 matches at 12 bases. Trimming at V came to 7 bases and at J to 3 bases, leaving 15 bases not matched to a gene. The CDR3 has 18 residues. From germline, CDR1 is MDHEN and CDR2 SYDVKM. CDR3 DNA sequence: TGTGCCAGCATCTCCTCGGGGACAGGGGGCTTCTGGTACACTGAAGCTTTCTTT. It encodes CASISSGTGGFWYTEAFF.

The chain employs TRBV6-5 and TRBJ1-4; tentatively, D is TRBD1 (5 bases). V lost 6 bases and J lost 0, with 11 bases in between. Germline CDR1 MNHEY, CDR2 SVGAGI. The CDR3 contains 15 residues. CDR3 sequence: CASRPDSSTNEKLFF. The CDR3 nucleotides are TGTGCCAGCAGACCTGACAGCTCAACTAATGAAAAACTGTTTTTT.

The chain combines TRBV28 with TRBJ1-2; D is possibly TRBD1 (6 bases). This CDR3 is built from 13 residues. V dropped 5 bases and J dropped 5 bases, with 12 bases sitting between them. Per germline, CDR1 MDHEN and CDR2 SYDVKM. CDR3: CASSIQGKYGYTF. The DNA of the CDR3 is TGTGCCAGCAGTATCCAGGGGAAATATGGCTACACCTTC.

The rearrangement joins TRBV5-1 to TRBJ2-1, with D unresolved. The CDR3 extends over 14 amino acids. Between the trimmed V and J ends, which lost 7 bases and 8 bases, there was a span of 19 bases. Germline lookup yields CDR1 SGHRS and CDR2 YFSETQ. The CDR3 DNA reads as TGCGCCAGCTATTCTCCCCTATCCCACCATGAGCAGTTCTTC. It codes for CASYSPLSHHEQFF.

The rearrangement links TRBV9 to TRBJ2-1; a weak D match, TRBD2 (6 bases). Between the trimmed V and J ends, which lost 3 bases and 4 bases, there was a span of 8 bases. The length of the CDR3 is 13 residues. Germline V gene sequence: CDR1 SGDLS, CDR2 YYNGEE. The CDR3 DNA reads TGTGCCAGCAGCGGGAGGGGTTACAATGAGCAGTTCTTC. Protein: CASSGRGYNEQFF.

The chain is built from TRBV30 and TRBJ2-7; TRBD1 aligns across 8 bases. The germline CDR1 and CDR2 sequences are GTSNPN and SVGIG (reference sequence). The V gene end was trimmed by 0 bases and the J gene end by 7 bases; junction bases not matched to a gene: 8. CDR3 size: 14 residues. The DNA for the CDR3 is TGTGCCTGGAGTGTCCAGGGGGCCCTGCGGGAGCAGTACTTC. It translates to CAWSVQGALREQYF.

J is TRBJ2-3 and V is TRBV6-1; TRBD1 aligns across 7 bases. J gave up 4 bases and V 5 bases, and 9 bases lay outside the gene matches. CDR1 MNHNS and CDR2 SASEGT come from the germline V gene. This CDR3 comprises 15 residues. Here the CDR3 reads CASSRQGYSSDTQYF. The DNA of the CDR3 is TGTGCCAGCAGTAGACAGGGTTATAGCTCAGATACGCAGTATTTT.

V and J are TRBV29-1 and TRBJ2-7, with 7 bases fitting TRBD1. The CDR3 totals 12 residues. After removal of 6 bases from V and 5 bases from J, the junction contained 7 bases not matched to a gene. Per the germline V gene, CDR1 is SQVTM and CDR2 is ANQGSEA. The CDR3 sequence is CSVDDRANEQYF. As DNA, the CDR3 is TGCAGCGTGGACGACAGGGCAAACGAGCAGTACTTC.

J is TRBJ1-1 and V is TRBV4-1; possibly TRBD1 for D (5 bases). This CDR3 region has 14 residues. The germline V gene encodes CDR1 MGHRA and CDR2 YSYEKL. The ends were cut back, 3 bases at V and 1 base at J, with 9 bases in the middle. In nucleotides, the CDR3 is TGCGCCAGCAGCCAGATCAGGGAGAACACTGAAGCTTTCTTT. Amino acid sequence: CASSQIRENTEAFF.